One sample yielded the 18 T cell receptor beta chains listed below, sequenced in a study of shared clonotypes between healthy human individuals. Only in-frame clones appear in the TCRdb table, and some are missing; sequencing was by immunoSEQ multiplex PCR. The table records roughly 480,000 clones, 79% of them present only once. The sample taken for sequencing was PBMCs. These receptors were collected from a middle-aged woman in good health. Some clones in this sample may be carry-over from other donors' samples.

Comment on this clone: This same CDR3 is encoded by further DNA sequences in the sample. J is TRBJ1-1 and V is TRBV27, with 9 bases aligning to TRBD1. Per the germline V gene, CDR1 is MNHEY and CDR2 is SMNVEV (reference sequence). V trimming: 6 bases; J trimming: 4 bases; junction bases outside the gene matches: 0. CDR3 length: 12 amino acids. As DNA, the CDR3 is TGTGCCAGCAGGACAGGGGGCACTGAAGCTTTCTTT. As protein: CASRTGGTEAFF.

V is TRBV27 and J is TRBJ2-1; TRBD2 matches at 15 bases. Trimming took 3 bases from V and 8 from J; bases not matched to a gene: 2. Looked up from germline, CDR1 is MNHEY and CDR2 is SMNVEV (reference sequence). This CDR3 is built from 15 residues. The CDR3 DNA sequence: TGTGCCAGCAGTTTTAGGACTAGCGGGAGGGATGAGCAGTTCTTC. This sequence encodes CASSFRTSGRDEQFF.

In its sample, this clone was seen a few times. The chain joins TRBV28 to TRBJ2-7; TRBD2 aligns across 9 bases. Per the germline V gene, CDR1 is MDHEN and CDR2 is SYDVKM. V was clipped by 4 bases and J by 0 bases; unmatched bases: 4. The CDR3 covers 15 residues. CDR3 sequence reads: CASSWTSDSSYEQYF. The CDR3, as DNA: TGTGCCAGCAGTTGGACTAGCGACAGCTCCTACGAGCAGTACTTC.

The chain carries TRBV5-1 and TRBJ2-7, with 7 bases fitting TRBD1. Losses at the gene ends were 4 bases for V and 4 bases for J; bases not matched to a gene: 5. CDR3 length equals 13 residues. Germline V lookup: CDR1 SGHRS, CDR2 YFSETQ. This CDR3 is CASSPSTGYEQYF. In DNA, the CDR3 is TGCGCCAGCAGCCCCTCGACAGGGTACGAGCAGTACTTC.

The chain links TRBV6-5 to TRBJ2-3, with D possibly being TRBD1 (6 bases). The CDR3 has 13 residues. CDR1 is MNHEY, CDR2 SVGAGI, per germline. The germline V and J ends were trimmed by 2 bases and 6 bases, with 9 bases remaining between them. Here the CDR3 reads CASSYRQGDTQYF. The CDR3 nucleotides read TGTGCCAGCAGTTACCGGCAGGGGGATACGCAGTATTTT.

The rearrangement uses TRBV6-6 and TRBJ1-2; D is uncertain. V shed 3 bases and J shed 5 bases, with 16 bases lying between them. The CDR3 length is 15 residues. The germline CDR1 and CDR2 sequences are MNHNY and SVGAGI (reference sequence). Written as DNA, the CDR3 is TGTGCCAGCAGTTATGGTCTTTCGGTTGGTTATGGCTACACCTTC. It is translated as CASSYGLSVGYGYTF.

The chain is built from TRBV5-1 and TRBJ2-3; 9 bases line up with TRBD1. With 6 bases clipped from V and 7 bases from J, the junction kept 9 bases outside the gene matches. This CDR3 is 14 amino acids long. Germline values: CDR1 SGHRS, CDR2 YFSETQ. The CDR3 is CASIDTGGLNTQYF. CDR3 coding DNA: TGCGCCAGCATCGACACAGGGGGCCTGAATACGCAGTATTTT.

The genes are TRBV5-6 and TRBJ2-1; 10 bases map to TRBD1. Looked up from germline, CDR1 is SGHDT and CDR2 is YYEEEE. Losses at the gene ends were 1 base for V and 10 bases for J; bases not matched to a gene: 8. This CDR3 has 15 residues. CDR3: CASSLPGQGSREQFF. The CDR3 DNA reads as TGTGCCAGCAGCTTGCCGGGACAGGGGTCGCGGGAGCAGTTCTTC.

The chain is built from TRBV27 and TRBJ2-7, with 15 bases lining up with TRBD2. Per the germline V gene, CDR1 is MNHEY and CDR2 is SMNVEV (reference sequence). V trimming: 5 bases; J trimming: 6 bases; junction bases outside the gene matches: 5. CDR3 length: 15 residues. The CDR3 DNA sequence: TGTGCCAGCAGTACTGGGACTAGCGGGAGGAGCGAGCAGTACTTC. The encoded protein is CASSTGTSGRSEQYF.

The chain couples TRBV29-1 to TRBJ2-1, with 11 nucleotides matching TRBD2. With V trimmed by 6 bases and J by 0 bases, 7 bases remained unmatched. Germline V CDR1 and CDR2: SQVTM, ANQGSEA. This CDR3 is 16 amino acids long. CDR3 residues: CSVLAGGGSSYNEQFF. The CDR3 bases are TGCAGCGTATTAGCGGGAGGGGGCAGCTCCTACAATGAGCAGTTCTTC.

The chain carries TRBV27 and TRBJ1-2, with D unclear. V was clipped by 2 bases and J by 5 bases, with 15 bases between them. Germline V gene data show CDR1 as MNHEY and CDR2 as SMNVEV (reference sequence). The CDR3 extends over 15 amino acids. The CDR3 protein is CASSLVWGSRYGYTF. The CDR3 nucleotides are TGTGCCAGCAGTTTAGTTTGGGGTAGCCGGTATGGCTACACCTTC.

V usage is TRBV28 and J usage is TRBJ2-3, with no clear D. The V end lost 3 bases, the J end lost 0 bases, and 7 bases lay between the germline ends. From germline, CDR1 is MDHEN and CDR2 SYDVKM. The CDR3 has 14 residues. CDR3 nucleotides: TGTGCCAGCAGTTTTTCTGACAGCACAGATACGCAGTATTTT. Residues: CASSFSDSTDTQYF.

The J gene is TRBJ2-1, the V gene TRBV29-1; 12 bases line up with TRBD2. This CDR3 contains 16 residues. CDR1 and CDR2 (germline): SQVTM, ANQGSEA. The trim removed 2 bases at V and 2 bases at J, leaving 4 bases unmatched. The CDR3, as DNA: TGCAGCGTTGAAAGACTAGCGGGAGTTGCCTACAATGAGCAGTTCTTC. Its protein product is CSVERLAGVAYNEQFF.

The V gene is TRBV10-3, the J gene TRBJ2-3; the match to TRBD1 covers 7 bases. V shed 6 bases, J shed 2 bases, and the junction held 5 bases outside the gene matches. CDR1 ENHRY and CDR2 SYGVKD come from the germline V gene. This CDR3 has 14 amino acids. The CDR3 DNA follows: TGTGCCATCAGGGGGACAGCCACCACAGATACGCAGTATTTT. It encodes CAIRGTATTDTQYF.

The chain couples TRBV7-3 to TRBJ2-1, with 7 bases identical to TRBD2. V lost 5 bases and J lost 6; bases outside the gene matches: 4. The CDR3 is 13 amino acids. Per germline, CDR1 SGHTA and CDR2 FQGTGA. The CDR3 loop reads CASSQGTTNEQFF. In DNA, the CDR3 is TGTGCCAGCAGCCAAGGGACTACCAATGAGCAGTTCTTC.

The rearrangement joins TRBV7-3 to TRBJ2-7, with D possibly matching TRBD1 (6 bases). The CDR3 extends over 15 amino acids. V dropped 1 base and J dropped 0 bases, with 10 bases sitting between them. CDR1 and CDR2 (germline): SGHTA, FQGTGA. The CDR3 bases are TGTGCCAGCAGCTTAATAGGGGGTGGCTCCTACGAGCAGTACTTC. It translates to CASSLIGGGSYEQYF.

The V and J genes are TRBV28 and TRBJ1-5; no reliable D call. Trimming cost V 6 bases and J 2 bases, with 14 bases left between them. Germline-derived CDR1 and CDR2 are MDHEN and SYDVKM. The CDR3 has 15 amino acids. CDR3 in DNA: TGTGCCAGCAGGACGCCGGGAAATCGCAATCAGCCCCAGCATTTT. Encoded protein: CASRTPGNRNQPQHF.

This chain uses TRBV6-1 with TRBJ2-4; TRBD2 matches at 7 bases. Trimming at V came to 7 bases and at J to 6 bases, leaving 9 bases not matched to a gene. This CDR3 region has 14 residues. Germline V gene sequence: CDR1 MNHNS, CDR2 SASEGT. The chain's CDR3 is CASKESGEGNIQYF. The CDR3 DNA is TGTGCCAGCAAAGAAAGCGGGGAGGGAAACATTCAGTACTTC.